The 27 T cell receptor beta chains below were found in one sample sequenced in a study of blood T cell repertoires in COVID-19. The protocol was immunoSEQ multiplex PCR, while the TCRdb copy is restricted to in-frame clones and leaves out a portion. The repertoire has 360,000 or so clones, roughly nine tenths of them found once; the top ten carry about 1.7%. Sequenced input: PBMCs or T cells enriched from blood (not recorded which). The receptors shown here come from a woman aged 25-40 years who had recovered from COVID-19.

The chain has TRBV5-6 and TRBJ1-2; D gene uncertain. Germline-derived CDR1 and CDR2 are SGHDT and YYEEEE. This CDR3 contains 12 residues. The V and J ends lost 5 bases and 3 bases respectively, with 8 bases between them. The CDR3 DNA follows: TGTGCCAGCAGGGGCCAGTACTATGGCTACACCTTC. Translating it yields CASRGQYYGYTF.

This clone has just one count. The genes are TRBV19 and TRBJ1-2; D is perhaps TRBD1 (6 bases). V lost 10 bases to trimming and J lost 6 bases, with 18 bases between them. The CDR3 totals 13 residues. CDR1 is LNHDA, CDR2 SQIVND, per germline (reference sequence). This CDR3 reads CATFTGGRNGYTF. CDR3 sequence (DNA): TGTGCCACCTTTACGGGGGGGCGGAATGGCTACACCTTC.

This rearrangement joins TRBV5-8 to TRBJ2-7; 7 nucleotides match TRBD1. CDR1 SGHTS and CDR2 YDEGEE come from the germline V gene. V was clipped by 5 bases and J by 7 bases; unmatched bases: 15. There are 15 residues in the CDR3. CDR3 sequence reads: CASRIQGNLFGEQYF. CDR3 bases: TGTGCCAGCAGGATACAGGGGAATTTATTTGGTGAGCAGTACTTC.

This clone appeared a single time. V is TRBV6-5 and J is TRBJ1-1; maybe TRBD1 (5 bases). Germline CDR1 is MNHEY and CDR2 is SVGAGI. V was shortened by 10 bases and J by 4 bases, with 16 bases between the two germline ends. The CDR3 consists of 13 residues. The CDR3 spells CATGTQGLTEAFF. CDR3 nucleotides: TGTGCCACCGGAACCCAGGGCCTCACTGAAGCTTTCTTT.

The chain recombines TRBV5-1 with TRBJ2-7, with D tentatively TRBD2 (5 bases). V was cut by 3 bases and J by 9 bases, with 25 bases left in between. The CDR3 is 16 amino acids. The V gene's germline CDR1 is SGHRS and CDR2 YFSETQ. CDR3 in amino acids: CASSYMAGGNIVGQYF. CDR3 sequence (DNA): TGCGCCAGCAGCTACATGGCTGGAGGAAACATAGTCGGGCAGTACTTC. Looking up the rest from reference TRBV5-1 and TRBJ2-7 gives the full variable domain: KAGVTQTPRYLIKTRGQQVTLSCSPISGHRSVSWYQQTPGQGLQFLFEYFSETQRNKGNFPGRFSGRQFSNSRSEMNVSTLELGDSALYLCASSYMAGGNIVGQYFGPGTRLTVT.

J is TRBJ2-7 and V is TRBV5-4; a weak D match, TRBD1 (7 bases). Germline CDR1 SGHNT, CDR2 YYREEE (reference sequence). With 4 bases removed from V and 3 bases from J, the gap between germline ends came to 11 bases. This CDR3 region has 13 residues. The CDR3 spells CASSQGGGYEQYF. The CDR3 coding sequence is TGTGCCAGCAGCCAGGGGGGTGGCTACGAGCAGTACTTC.

V usage is TRBV5-1 and J usage is TRBJ2-1; the D gene is possibly TRBD2 (7 bases). V dropped 0 bases and J dropped 3 bases, with 13 bases sitting between them. Germline V gene data show CDR1 as SGHRS and CDR2 as YFSETQ. This CDR3 has 16 amino acids. The CDR3 DNA is TGCGCCAGCAGCTTGGAAGGGGGGGCGTTCTACAATGAGCAGTTCTTC. Translation gives CASSLEGGAFYNEQFF.

The J gene is TRBJ2-1, the V gene TRBV5-1; 14 nucleotides match TRBD2. Germline CDR1 reads SGHRS; CDR2 reads YFSETQ. The CDR3 consists of 16 residues. After removal of 3 bases from V and 7 bases from J, the junction contained 6 bases not matched to a gene. The chain's CDR3 is CASSWGLAGVGNEQFF. Here the CDR3 DNA reads TGCGCCAGCAGCTGGGGACTAGCGGGAGTGGGTAATGAGCAGTTCTTC.

J is TRBJ2-1 and V is TRBV13, with TRBD2 as a possible D gene (5 bases). The V end lost 4 bases, the J end lost 3 bases, and 7 bases lay between the germline ends. The germline CDR1 and CDR2 sequences are PRHDT and FYEKMQ (reference sequence). This CDR3 contains 13 residues. CDR3 amino acids: CASSSRDYNEQFF. In DNA, the CDR3 is TGTGCCAGCAGCTCCCGGGACTACAATGAGCAGTTCTTC.

The chain carries TRBV6-5 and TRBJ1-1; maybe TRBD1 (5 bases). CDR1 and CDR2 (germline): MNHEY, SVGAGI. This CDR3 has 12 amino acids. The V gene lost 5 bases and the J gene lost 4 bases, with 8 bases spanning the gap. The CDR3: CASSIQGTEAFF. The CDR3 coding sequence is TGTGCCAGCAGTATTCAGGGCACTGAAGCTTTCTTT.

In this sample, this clone turned up once. The rearrangement uses TRBV6-2 or TRBV6-3 and TRBJ2-3, with 12 bases that match TRBD2. Germline assignment: CDR1 MNHEY and CDR2 SVGEGT. This CDR3 has 16 residues. The J segment lost 3 bases and the V segment lost 6 bases, leaving 7 bases of the junction unmatched. For the CDR3, the DNA is TGTGCCAGCAGCCCTCTAGCGGGGGGGCAAACAGATACGCAGTATTTT. Its protein product is CASSPLAGGQTDTQYF.

J is TRBJ2-3 and V is TRBV30; 7 bases are a match to TRBD2. V dropped 3 bases and J dropped 1; count of bases not matched to a gene: 13. Germline loops: CDR1 GTSNPN, CDR2 SVGIG (reference sequence). This CDR3 contains 17 residues. Here the CDR3 DNA reads TGTGCCTGGAGCCCTCTCGGGGGGTGGTCGGGCACAGATACGCAGTATTTT. Protein sequence: CAWSPLGGWSGTDTQYF.

J is TRBJ2-5 and V is TRBV6-6; the D is unclear. With 6 bases removed from V and 7 bases from J, the gap between germline ends came to 15 bases. Germline V gene data show CDR1 as MNHNY and CDR2 as SVGAGI (reference sequence). The CDR3 loop spans 13 amino acids. The CDR3 DNA reads as TGTGCCAGCAGACCCGCCCAAACGGGGACCCAGTACTTC. Its protein product is CASRPAQTGTQYF.

This chain uses TRBV28 with TRBJ1-6; tentative D call: TRBD1 (5 bases). Germline V gene lookup returns CDR1 MDHEN and CDR2 SYDVKM. Between the trimmed V and J ends, which lost 5 bases and 6 bases, there was a span of 17 bases. This CDR3 contains 16 residues. The CDR3 nucleotides are TGTGCCAGCAGTCGTCCTACAGGAAGGCGTAATTCACCCCTCCACTTT. Its translation is CASSRPTGRRNSPLHF.

The chain carries TRBV7-9 and TRBJ2-3; D ambiguous. The CDR3 sequence is 13 residues long. Germline values: CDR1 SEHNR, CDR2 FQNEAQ (reference sequence). Trimming removed 5 bases at V and 1 base at J, with 7 bases between. The CDR3 DNA sequence: TGTGCCAGCAGCCCGGTCGGCACAGATACGCAGTATTTT. Its translation is CASSPVGTDTQYF.

The rearrangement links TRBV5-5 to TRBJ2-2, with 8 bases matching TRBD2. Per the germline V gene, CDR1 is SGHKS and CDR2 is YYEKEE (reference sequence). The V segment lost 1 base and the J segment 5 bases; nucleotides outside the gene matches: 7. The CDR3 consists of 16 residues. The chain's CDR3 is CASSLFGGAGTGELFF. The CDR3 nucleotides read TGTGCCAGCAGCTTGTTCGGGGGGGCCGGGACCGGGGAGCTGTTTTTT.

The gene calls are TRBV27 and TRBJ2-1; 11 bases fit TRBD1. V was pared by 4 bases and J by 4 bases, with 12 bases of the junction left unmatched. The CDR3 runs to 18 residues. Germline V gene lookup returns CDR1 MNHEY and CDR2 SMNVEV (reference sequence). CDR3 amino acids: CASSYTMMGTGGYNEQFF. DNA for the CDR3: TGTGCCAGCAGTTACACCATGATGGGGACAGGGGGGTACAATGAGCAGTTCTTC.

The chain employs TRBV15 and TRBJ1-1; perhaps TRBD1 as D (5 bases). The germline CDR1 and CDR2 sequences are LNHNV and YYDKDF (reference sequence). CDR3 size: 14 residues. V lost 5 bases, J lost 0 bases, and 10 bases lay in between. CDR3: CATSERGVNTEAFF. CDR3 in DNA: TGTGCCACCAGCGAGCGGGGGGTGAACACTGAAGCTTTCTTT.

The gene calls are TRBV28 and TRBJ2-3, with D possibly matching TRBD1 (6 bases). Trimming shortened V by 6 bases and J by 2 bases, and 15 bases separated the two germline ends. The CDR3 has 15 residues. From germline, CDR1 is MDHEN and CDR2 SYDVKM. In DNA form, the CDR3 reads TGTGCCAGCAGGTCCGGGACACATATCACAGATACGCAGTATTTT. Translating gives CASRSGTHITDTQYF.

The V and J genes are TRBV18 and TRBJ2-5; 11 bases line up with TRBD2. CDR3 size: 13 residues. Germline V CDR1 and CDR2: KGHSH, LQKENI. With V trimmed by 8 bases and J by 5 bases, 4 bases remained unmatched. The CDR3 region has the DNA TGTGCCAGCGGGGGACTAGCGGTTGAGACCCAGTACTTC. Its protein product is CASGGLAVETQYF.

The table lists this clone with a few counts. This sequence joins TRBV6-4 and TRBJ2-2, with TRBD2 matching 10 bases. The CDR3 runs 14 residues. The ends lost 4 bases at V and 4 bases at J; junction bases unmatched: 0. Germline CDR1 reads MRHNA; CDR2 reads SNTAGT. The CDR3 region is CASSASGSTGELFF. The DNA for the CDR3 is TGTGCCAGCAGTGCTAGCGGGAGCACCGGGGAGCTGTTTTTT.

V usage is TRBV24-1 and J usage is TRBJ2-1, with 9 bases fitting TRBD1. The CDR3 contains 16 residues. The trim removed 6 bases at V and 6 bases at J, leaving 11 bases unmatched. The V gene's germline CDR1 is KGHDR and CDR2 SFDVKD. CDR3 in DNA: TGTGCCACCAGTTCAAACATCGGGACAGGGACCAATGAGCAGTTCTTC. This sequence encodes CATSSNIGTGTNEQFF.

This sequence joins TRBV20-1 and TRBJ1-5; no clear D gene. The CDR3 spans 16 residues. Germline V CDR1 and CDR2: DFQATT, SNEGSKA (reference sequence). Deletions cut 3 bases from V and 7 bases from J, with 22 bases between. The CDR3 DNA reads as TGCAGTGCTAGTCGGATGCCCTTCGGGGTTGGGCAGCCCCAGCATTTT. This sequence encodes CSASRMPFGVGQPQHF.

This clone is classed as medium-sized. This chain links TRBV28 with TRBJ2-1; a possible D gene is TRBD1 (6 bases). CDR3 length: 13 amino acids. With 3 bases removed from V and 9 bases from J, the gap between germline ends came to 12 bases. Germline CDR1 and CDR2: MDHEN and SYDVKM. CDR3 residues: CASSFRGSGEQFF. The DNA for the CDR3 is TGTGCCAGCAGTTTTAGGGGGTCAGGTGAGCAGTTCTTC.

This rearrangement joins TRBV6-5 to TRBJ2-7; 7 positions match TRBD1. The CDR3 covers 15 residues. V gave up 4 bases and J gave up 0 bases; unmatched junction bases: 6. Per the germline V gene, CDR1 is MNHEY and CDR2 is SVGAGI. CDR3 nucleotides: TGTGCCAGCAGTTCAGGGGGTTCGGGCTCCTACGAGCAGTACTTC. It translates to CASSSGGSGSYEQYF.

The V and J genes are TRBV15 and TRBJ1-6, with TRBD1 identical over 8 bases. CDR1 is LNHNV and CDR2 is YYDKDF in the germline V gene (reference sequence). Trimming at V came to 2 bases and at J to 14 bases, leaving 11 bases not matched to a gene. The CDR3 totals 15 residues. The CDR3 bases are TGTGCCACCAGCAGATCCGGGACAGGCTCTATCGCCCTCCACTTT. Translated, it gives CATSRSGTGSIALHF.

The chain joins TRBV6-5 to TRBJ2-3; D is possibly TRBD2 (6 bases). The CDR3 runs 16 residues. Germline loops: CDR1 MNHEY, CDR2 SVGAGI. V lost 4 bases and J lost 2, with 16 bases in between. Here the CDR3 reads CASSWPGGLNTDTQYF. The CDR3, as DNA: TGTGCCAGCAGTTGGCCAGGAGGACTAAACACAGATACGCAGTATTTT.